Reported below is one TCR beta chain. The V and J ends lost 2 bases and 8 bases, in that order; junction bases with no gene match: 10. The CDR3 covers 15 residues. Looked up from germline, CDR1 is MDHEN and CDR2 is SYDVKM. This specimen belongs to a study of blood T cell repertoires in COVID-19. Across the whole study: Sample material is recorded as cDNA or gDNA derived from T cells, B-cell-depleted T cells, or PBMCs.

Libraries were prepared by immunoSEQ multiplex PCR; TCRdb keeps only in-frame clonotypes and omits some of them. Of some 200,000 clones in the sample, around 87% were seen once. Source material: peripheral blood. The receptor comes from a man between 18 and 35 years old with active or convalescent COVID-19. This rearrangement joins TRBV28 to TRBJ1-2, with 8 bases aligning to TRBD1. The CDR3 sequence is CASSLGTGGQRGYTF. CDR3 sequence (DNA): TGTGCCAGCAGTTTAGGGACAGGCGGGCAACGGGGCTACACCTTC.